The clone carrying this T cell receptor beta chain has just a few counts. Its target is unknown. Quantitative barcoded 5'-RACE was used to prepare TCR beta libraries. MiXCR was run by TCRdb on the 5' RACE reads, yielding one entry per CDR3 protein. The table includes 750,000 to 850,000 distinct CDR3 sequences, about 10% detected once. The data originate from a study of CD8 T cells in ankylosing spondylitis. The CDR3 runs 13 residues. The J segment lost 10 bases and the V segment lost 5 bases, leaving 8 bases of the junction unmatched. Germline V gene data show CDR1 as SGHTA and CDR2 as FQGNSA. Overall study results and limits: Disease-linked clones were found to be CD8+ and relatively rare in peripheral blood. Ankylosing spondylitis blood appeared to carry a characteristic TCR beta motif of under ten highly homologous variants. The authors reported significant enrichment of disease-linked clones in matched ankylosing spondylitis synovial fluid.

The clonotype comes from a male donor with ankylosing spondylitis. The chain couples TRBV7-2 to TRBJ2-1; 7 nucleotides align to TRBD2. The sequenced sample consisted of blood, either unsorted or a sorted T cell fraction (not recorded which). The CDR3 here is CASSPGTAGEQFF. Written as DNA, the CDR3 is TGTGCCAGCAGCCCAGGAACAGCGGGAGAGCAGTTCTTC. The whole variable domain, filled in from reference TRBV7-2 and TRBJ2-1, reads GAGVSQSPSNKVTEKGKDVELRCDPISGHTALYWYRQSLGQGLEFLIYFQGNSAPDKSGLPSDRFSAERTGGSVSTLTIQRTQQEDSAVYLCASSPGTAGEQFFGPGTRLTVL.